This TCR beta chain was documented in a study of blood T cell repertoires in COVID-19. Germline V lookup: CDR1 MNHEY, CDR2 SVGEGT. This CDR3 is built from 14 residues. Original analysis: Scientists estimated how many nucleated cells there were by amplifying reference gene primers. Sequencing used immunoSEQ multiplex PCR; TCRdb keeps in-frame clones, though not all of them. The V and J calls and the clone size are those of that table, but D and trimming were determined from the DNA. The sample includes around 68,000 clones, 80% to 90% seen only once; the top ten take 6.6%. This TCR came from a man aged 50-60 years with active COVID-19. This sequence joins TRBV6-2 or TRBV6-3 and TRBJ2-5, with no clear D. The tail of the sequence fits TRBJ2-7 better, so the J call may be wrong. Material for sequencing was peripheral blood. The CDR3 DNA is TGTGCCAGCAGTCATAGAGTGAGCTCCTACGAGCAGTACTTC. Protein: CASSHRVSSYEQYF.